These T cell receptor beta chains were read from a single sample in a study of response to subunit inactivated influenza vaccine. TCRdb processed the RT-PCR reads anew with MiXCR; each CDR3 protein has one entry. This repertoire shows around 150,000 distinct CDR3 sequences, roughly a tenth found once; its top ten account for around 12%. The sequenced sample was non-naive T cells sorted from PBMCs, obtained 35 to 45 days after vaccination. These receptors originate from a man in his forties or fifties who received an inactivated influenza vaccine. Both conserved end residues are part of each CDR3. The D gene is left open where the match is weak. Not all rows give a size; the values are once, few, many and, for expanded clones, a class.

cdr3_length	d_call	j_call	clone_size	v_call	cdr3_nt	cdr3_aa
12	.	TRBJ2-1	few	TRBV11-1	TGTGCCAGCAGATTGGGGTGGGATGAGCAGTTCTTC	CASRLGWDEQFF
14	TRBD1	TRBJ2-7	few	TRBV28	TGTGCCAGCAGCCCCGGGACAGGGCTCGTCGAGCAGTACTTC	CASSPGTGLVEQYF
17	TRBD2	TRBJ2-3	few	TRBV5-1	TGCGCCAGCAGCTTGGGGACTAGCGGGAGTGGTTTGGATACGCAGTATTTT	CASSLGTSGSGLDTQYF
17	TRBD1	TRBJ1-1	.	TRBV6-1	TGTGCCAGCAGTGTGCCGGACAGGGGGCCCGCGAACACTGAAGCTTTCTTT	CASSVPDRGPANTEAFF
17	.	TRBJ2-7	few	TRBV6-2/TRBV6-3	TGTGCCAGCAGTTCCGGACCGGGACAAACTATCTCCTACGAGCAGTACTTC	CASSSGPGQTISYEQYF
14	.	TRBJ1-1	many	TRBV20-1	TGCAGTGCTCGCTCCGGGACTCATCAGTTAGAAGCTTTCTTT	CSARSGTHQLEAFF
15	.	TRBJ2-5	many	TRBV7-6	TGTGCCAGCAGCTTCACTGAGGGGAGCCAAGAGACCCAGTACTTC	CASSFTEGSQETQYF
15	TRBD2	TRBJ2-5	few	TRBV6-4	TGTGCCAGCAGTGACTCTGTGGCGGGGGTAGAGACCCAGTACTTC	CASSDSVAGVETQYF
17	.	TRBJ2-3	.	TRBV7-6	TGTGCCAGCAGCTTAGTCTTCAGAAAAACTAGCACAGATACGCAGTATTTT	CASSLVFRKTSTDTQYF
17	TRBD2	TRBJ2-2	many	TRBV7-9	TGTGCCAGCAGCTTCGGGCGGGAGGTGAAGGACACCGGGGAGCTGTTTTTT	CASSFGREVKDTGELFF
12	TRBD1	TRBJ1-5	.	TRBV20-1	TGCAGTGCCTTACAGGGGGAGCAACCCCAGCATTTT	CSALQGEQPQHF
18	TRBD1	TRBJ2-5	.	TRBV28	TGTGCCAGCAGTTTGCGAATGAGTAGGGGGACAGACCCCGAGACCCAGTACTTC	CASSLRMSRGTDPETQYF
14	.	TRBJ1-2	.	TRBV20-1	TGCAGTGCTTGGGAAGGGGCAGCTAACTATGGCTACACCTTC	CSAWEGAANYGYTF
15	TRBD1	TRBJ2-1	.	TRBV6-1	TGTGCCAGCCAGCCCTGGACAGGGTCCTACAATGAGCAGTTCTTC	CASQPWTGSYNEQFF
14	.	TRBJ1-2	.	TRBV7-2	TGTGCCAGCAGCTTAGCCGTCGCGGGATATGGCTACACCTTC	CASSLAVAGYGYTF
17	TRBD1	TRBJ2-1	few	TRBV18	TGTGCCAGCTCACCACGGCCGGGACAGGGCGCCTACAATGAGCAGTTCTTC	CASSPRPGQGAYNEQFF
15	TRBD2	TRBJ2-3	few	TRBV7-2	TGTGCCAGCAGCTTTGGACTAGCGGGCACAGATACGCAGTATTTT	CASSFGLAGTDTQYF
16	TRBD2	TRBJ2-7	many	TRBV6-5	TGTGCCAGCAGTTACGGGCTAGCGGGGGCCGCCTACGAGCAGTACTTC	CASSYGLAGAAYEQYF
16	TRBD2	TRBJ2-2	many	TRBV20-1	TGCAGTGCCCCGGGACTAGCGGGAGTAATTACCGGGGAGCTGTTTTTT	CSAPGLAGVITGELFF
16	TRBD1	TRBJ1-1	.	TRBV20-1	TGCAGTGCTAGAGATGGGCCAGGGGGGCGCGACACTGAAGCTTTCTTT	CSARDGPGGRDTEAFF
16	.	TRBJ2-1	many	TRBV6-2/TRBV6-3	TGTGCCAGCAGTTATTCCTCAGGGCGACCCTACAATGAGCAGTTCTTC	CASSYSSGRPYNEQFF
15	TRBD2	TRBJ2-3	.	TRBV3-1	TGTGCCAGCAGCCGAGGGACTAGCGGGGGCCGGGCCCGGTATTTT	CASSRGTSGGRARYF
18	.	TRBJ1-5	.	TRBV28	TGTGCCAGCACCCTGGGGACTGTGGGGACGGTTCGCAATCAGCCCCAGCATTTT	CASTLGTVGTVRNQPQHF
16	.	TRBJ2-3	few	TRBV20-1	TGCAGTGCTAGAGATAGTCACCGGTCTAGCACAGATACGCAGTATTTT	CSARDSHRSSTDTQYF
15	.	TRBJ2-1	.	TRBV20-1	TGCAGTGCTAGTCTTTTGGGCAACATTTACAATGAGCAGTTCTTC	CSASLLGNIYNEQFF
15	TRBD1	TRBJ2-7	.	TRBV28	TGTGCCAGCACTCGACCCCTGGGACAGGGGGCAGTGCAGTACTTC	CASTRPLGQGAVQYF
11	.	TRBJ1-3	many	TRBV5-5	TGTGCCAGCAGCTTGGTTGACACCATATATTTT	CASSLVDTIYF
16	TRBD1	TRBJ2-1	.	TRBV10-3	TGTGCCATCAGGCAGGGGGCAGGCGGGGATAACAATGAGCAGTTCTTC	CAIRQGAGGDNNEQFF
12	.	TRBJ2-5	few	TRBV15	TGTGCCACCAGCAGACCTACAGGGCCCACTGGGTTC	CATSRPTGPTGF
14	TRBD1	TRBJ1-2	.	TRBV7-9	TGTGCCAGCAGCGCATCCGGGACAGGGTTTGGCTACACCTTC	CASSASGTGFGYTF
20	.	TRBJ2-6	.	TRBV6-2/TRBV6-3	TGTGCCAGCAGTTACTACCCCCCAGGGTGGCTAGTCTCTGGGGCCAACGTCCTGACTTTC	CASSYYPPGWLVSGANVLTF
14	.	TRBJ1-1	.	TRBV3-1	TGTGCCAGCAGCACCACGGACAGTAACACTGAAGCTTTCTTT	CASSTTDSNTEAFF
13	.	TRBJ1-3	many	TRBV12-3/TRBV12-4	TGTGCCAGCAGTTTAGAAACTGGAAACACCATATATTTT	CASSLETGNTIYF
15	.	TRBJ1-6	.	TRBV4-3	TGCGCCAGCAGCCAAGATCAGGGGTCGTCTTCACCCCTCCACTTT	CASSQDQGSSSPLHF
17	TRBD2	TRBJ2-1	.	TRBV10-3	TGTGCCATCAGTGCACAGGTTAGCGGGAGCTCCTACAATGAGCAGTTCTTC	CAISAQVSGSSYNEQFF
13	.	TRBJ1-5	many	TRBV29-1	TGCAGCGTTCAGGACAGCGTCAATCAGCCCCAGCATTTT	CSVQDSVNQPQHF